The rows below give T cell receptor beta chains drawn from one sample of a study of T cell repertoires in cytomegalovirus infection. Via MiXCR, TCRdb re-called the reads, giving one row per CDR3 protein. The top ten clones hold over 10% of a sample with roughly 920,000 distinct CDR3 sequences, approximately 33% of them seen once. Their specific antigens are unknown. Sequenced material: cultured CD8+ T cells from PBMCs, taken from culture after CMV antigen stimulation. Source of these receptors: a human donor in good health (CMV status not recorded). Some clones in this sample may be carry-over from other donors' samples. The CDR3 runs from the conserved cysteine through the conserved F or W. Each record gives: clone size, J gene, D gene, V gene, CDR3 DNA, CDR3 protein. A D gene is named only where the DNA matches it firmly. The size entry is marked missing in some rows and otherwise reads once, few, many or a size class.

abundance: few; j_gene: TRBJ1-1; d_gene: NA; v_gene: TRBV12-3/TRBV12-4; CDR3nt: TGTGCCAGTCATAGGGCGGCTCTACGGACTGAAGCTTTCTTT; CDR3aa: CASHRAALRTEAFF
abundance: NA; j_gene: TRBJ2-5; d_gene: TRBD1; v_gene: TRBV5-4; CDR3nt: TGTGCCAGCAGTGCTCCGGGACAGTATGAAGAGACCCAGTACTTC; CDR3aa: CASSAPGQYEETQYF
abundance: once; j_gene: TRBJ2-1; d_gene: NA; v_gene: TRBV24-1; CDR3nt: TGTGCCACCACCGGCCCGGGGGCGCGTGGTGAGCAGTTCTTC; CDR3aa: CATTGPGARGEQFF
abundance: few; j_gene: TRBJ2-4; d_gene: NA; v_gene: TRBV28; CDR3nt: TGTGCCAGCAGTCCAGGGGTAGCCAAAAACATTCAGTACTTC; CDR3aa: CASSPGVAKNIQYF
abundance: NA; j_gene: TRBJ1-1; d_gene: NA; v_gene: TRBV6-5; CDR3nt: TGTGCCAGCAGCCCAAGTCGGGGAAGGACCTTGAGGACTGAAGCTTTCTTT; CDR3aa: CASSPSRGRTLRTEAFF
abundance: few; j_gene: TRBJ2-2; d_gene: NA; v_gene: TRBV11-1; CDR3nt: TGTGCCAGCAGCTTAGTTGCGGGCCCGACCGGGGAGCTGTTTTTT; CDR3aa: CASSLVAGPTGELFF
abundance: NA; j_gene: TRBJ2-3; d_gene: TRBD1; v_gene: TRBV7-3; CDR3nt: TGTGCCAGCAGCTTGCTTCTGGGCTCACCCCGGGACAGGGGCACAGATACGCAGTATTTT; CDR3aa: CASSLLLGSPRDRGTDTQYF
abundance: many; j_gene: TRBJ2-1; d_gene: NA; v_gene: TRBV7-2; CDR3nt: TGTGCCAGCGGAGGGGCCTTCAATGAGCAGTTCTTC; CDR3aa: CASGGAFNEQFF
abundance: NA; j_gene: TRBJ2-3; d_gene: TRBD2; v_gene: TRBV6-8; CDR3nt: TGTGCCAGCAGTTACAGCGGGGTGAACACAGATACGCAGTATTTT; CDR3aa: CASSYSGVNTDTQYF
abundance: NA; j_gene: TRBJ2-3; d_gene: NA; v_gene: TRBV25-1; CDR3nt: TGTGCCAGCAGTGAATATTTCGGCGTCAGCACAGATACGCAGTATTTT; CDR3aa: CASSEYFGVSTDTQYF
abundance: NA; j_gene: TRBJ1-2; d_gene: NA; v_gene: TRBV6-5; CDR3nt: TGTGCCAGCAGTTACATGGCTAACTATGGCTACACCTTC; CDR3aa: CASSYMANYGYTF
abundance: NA; j_gene: TRBJ1-3; d_gene: TRBD1; v_gene: TRBV20-1; CDR3nt: TGCAGTGCGTTTAATGACAGGGAGGCTGGAAACACCATATATTTT; CDR3aa: CSAFNDREAGNTIYF
abundance: NA; j_gene: TRBJ1-1; d_gene: NA; v_gene: TRBV15; CDR3nt: TGTGCCACCACCAGAGATACGGGGCAGTCTGAAGCTTTCTTT; CDR3aa: CATTRDTGQSEAFF
abundance: few; j_gene: TRBJ1-2; d_gene: TRBD1; v_gene: TRBV7-9; CDR3nt: TGTGCCAGCAGCACAACCGGGACAGGGGCCTTTGTCGGATATGGCTACACCTTC; CDR3aa: CASSTTGTGAFVGYGYTF
abundance: many; j_gene: TRBJ1-4; d_gene: NA; v_gene: TRBV7-6; CDR3nt: TGTGCCAGCAGCCCAACACGGGGGGCGCATGAAAAACTGTTTTTT; CDR3aa: CASSPTRGAHEKLFF
abundance: NA; j_gene: TRBJ2-5; d_gene: TRBD2; v_gene: TRBV27; CDR3nt: TGTGCCAGCACCCCTGATGCTAGCGGGGTTGGGGAGACCCAGTACTTC; CDR3aa: CASTPDASGVGETQYF
abundance: NA; j_gene: TRBJ1-6; d_gene: NA; v_gene: TRBV4-1; CDR3nt: TGCGCCAGCAGCCAAGAGTCCCAGCGAGTAACAGGTGATTCACCCCTCCACTTT; CDR3aa: CASSQESQRVTGDSPLHF
abundance: few; j_gene: TRBJ2-7; d_gene: NA; v_gene: TRBV12-3/TRBV12-4; CDR3nt: TGTGCCAGCAGTCTGTTATCGTACAACGAGCAGTACTTC; CDR3aa: CASSLLSYNEQYF